This entry features one TCR beta chain sequence. Its cognate antigen has yet to be identified. There are no base qualities to consult, and no much larger clone falls within one base. Including cysteine and phenylalanine, the CDR3 has 18 amino acids. The DNA shown is the 54-base CDR3, in frame from base 1. V trim: 2 bases; J trim: 5 bases; unmatched bases: 14. From the germline V gene, CDR1 is LGHNT and CDR2 is FRNRAP. The collaborating institutions used their own protocols to collect whole blood in K2EDTA tubes. For TCRbeta analysis, collaborator samples were shipped as frozen whole blood, as isolated PBMCs, or as DNA extracted from either sample type. TCRbeta CDR3 regions were amplified from genomic DNA by means of the immunoSEQ Assay, a bias-controlled multiplex PCR. The published analysis was carried out like this. The number of nucleated cells in each sample was estimated by amplification of reference gene primers within the assay. To quantify the absolute abundance of each unique TCRbeta CDR3 rearrangement, sequence reads were collapsed and filtered. For each sample, productive Simpson clonality was calculated as the square root of Simpson's diversity index over productive rearrangements. TCRdb retrieved this table from immuneACCESS and kept in-frame rearrangements only. Not all clones are present; in checked studies, unresolved V genes account for under half, and no reason is known for the remainder. V and J calls and clone size come straight from that table; D and trimming were deduced from the DNA. In all, the sample holds around 180,000 clones, and 75% to 85% of those were seen once. The top ten clones comprise approximately 1.4% of the sample.

This specimen belongs to a study of blood T cell repertoires in COVID-19 (dated by TCRdb to the early 2020s). Background on the whole study: Collaborator samples came from the United States, Italy and Spain and covered acute and convalescent phases of COVID-19. The prospective study material was composed of cDNA or gDNA derived from T cells, B-cell-depleted T cells, or PBMCs. The dataset comprised deeply sampled blood TCRbeta repertoires from subjects exposed to, actively infected with, or recovered from COVID-19. The repertoires were released in a freely available public database intended as a resource for research on the immune response to SARS-CoV-2. Samples came from the ongoing ImmuneRACE study (first 160 participants) plus 1,254 subjects from 6 global collaborators. Sample metadata almost always included a de-identified subject ID, COVID-19 status, age in years and sex. Where available, HLA class I and class II types were taken from metadata supplied by the sample provider and were not determined by assay-based typing.

General conclusions and limits of the study: Clinical and demographic metadata were provided uncurated, with the amount varying by source and participant.

The receptor's source is a human donor in a cohort sampled during active COVID-19. The specimen sequenced was peripheral blood. The chain links TRBV12-5 with TRBJ1-1; TRBD1 aligns with 10 central bases. The CDR3 reads as follows: CASGLFGRDRGLSTEAFF. The bases read TGTGCTAGTGGTTTGTTCGGGCGAGACAGGGGGCTGAGTACTGAAGCTTTCTTT.